This T cell receptor beta chain was identified during a study of graft-versus-host responses after intestinal transplantation. On this clone: What it binds is not known.

The CDR3 has 14 residues. Trimming at V came to 6 bases and at J to 1 base, leaving 4 bases not matched to a gene. Germline V lookup: CDR1 MNHNS, CDR2 SASEGT. Sequencing was performed with immunoSEQ multiplex PCR; in TCRdb, only in-frame clones are kept and a portion is missing. The sample has some 130,000 clones; around nine tenths are singletons. The clonotype was recovered from a human donor who received an intestinal transplant. The rearrangement uses TRBV6-1 and TRBJ1-1; 8 nucleotides agree with TRBD1. The material sequenced was unstimulated CD4+ T cells sorted from spleen or lymph node cells, taken before intestinal transplant. CDR3 in amino acids: CASRVTGANTEAFF. CDR3 DNA: TGTGCCAGCAGGGTGACAGGGGCGAACACTGAAGCTTTCTTT.